The rows below give T cell receptor beta chains drawn from one sample of a study of early T cells in non-severe SARS-CoV-2 infection. Via MiXCR, TCRdb re-called the 5' RACE reads, giving one row per CDR3 protein. The table includes fewer than 75,000 distinct CDR3 sequences, 20% detected once. Sequences were derived from whole blood, sampled at baseline. The receptor source for this set is an adult who was a healthcare worker with PCR-confirmed SARS-CoV-2 infection or an uninfected control (not recorded which). Each CDR3 is given with its conserved first and last residue. A D gene is named only where the DNA matches it firmly. The size entry is marked missing in some rows and otherwise reads once, few, many or a size class.

clone size	D gene	J gene	V gene	CDR3 protein	CDR3 DNA
few	TRBD1	TRBJ2-5	TRBV2	CASCNGDRGRVETQYF	TGTGCCAGCTGTAATGGGGACAGGGGGCGAGTAGAGACCCAGTACTTC
many	NA	TRBJ1-5	TRBV19	CASTTSRGGQPQHF	TGTGCCAGTACGACTAGTAGGGGCGGTCAGCCCCAGCATTTT
NA	NA	TRBJ2-5	TRBV3-1	CASSQVGSLAGQETQYF	TGTGCCAGCAGCCAAGTCGGATCCCTAGCAGGCCAGGAGACCCAGTACTTC
NA	TRBD1	TRBJ1-5	TRBV2	CASSGTEVGQPQHF	TGTGCCAGTTCCGGGACAGAAGTAGGTCAGCCCCAGCATTTT
NA	TRBD2	TRBJ2-5	TRBV20-1	CSASSGGTETQYF	TGCAGTGCTAGTTCGGGGGGGACAGAGACCCAGTACTTC
NA	TRBD2	TRBJ2-1	TRBV4-1	CASSQDSGLAGYNEQFF	TGCGCCAGCAGCCAAGATTCGGGACTAGCGGGCTACAATGAGCAGTTCTTC
few	NA	TRBJ1-3	TRBV4-2	CASSQVPGSSGNTIYF	TGTGCCAGCAGCCAAGTGCCGGGGAGCTCTGGAAACACCATATATTTT
many	NA	TRBJ2-3	TRBV7-9	CASSLVLSSTDTQYF	TGTGCCAGCAGCCTGGTGCTATCTAGCACAGATACGCAGTATTTT
NA	NA	TRBJ2-7	TRBV27	CASGGRSGSYEQYF	TGTGCCAGTGGGGGCCGGTCCGGATCCTACGAGCAGTACTTC
few	NA	TRBJ2-7	TRBV10-3	CAISETPYEQYF	TGTGCCATCAGTGAGACACCCTACGAGCAGTACTTC
NA	TRBD1	TRBJ2-6	TRBV7-9	CASSPMGTGSTGANVLTF	TGTGCCAGCAGCCCTATGGGGACAGGGTCTACTGGGGCCAACGTCCTGACTTTC
NA	TRBD1	TRBJ1-2	TRBV2	CASTRDREKIF	TGTGCCAGCACTAGGGACAGGGAGAAGATCTTC
NA	TRBD1	TRBJ1-2	TRBV2	CASRGQGPLHGYTF	TGTGCCAGCAGGGGACAGGGCCCATTACATGGCTACACCTTC
NA	NA	TRBJ2-5	TRBV2	CASSSAGTVQETQYF	TGTGCCAGCAGTTCCGCAGGGACGGTACAAGAGACCCAGTACTTC
NA	NA	TRBJ1-2	TRBV3-1	CASSPSSTGKYGYTF	TGTGCCAGCAGCCCATCGTCAACAGGGAAGTATGGCTACACCTTC
few	TRBD1	TRBJ1-2	TRBV7-2	CASSWDSYGYTF	TGTGCCAGCAGCTGGGACAGCTATGGCTACACCTTC
NA	TRBD1	TRBJ1-1	TRBV12-3/TRBV12-4	CASIPGQGIGGTEAFF	TGTGCCAGCATACCCGGACAGGGAATAGGGGGCACTGAAGCTTTCTTT
NA	NA	TRBJ1-3	TRBV4-1	CASSRGWGNTIYF	TGCGCCAGCAGCCGCGGTTGGGGAAACACCATATATTTT
NA	TRBD1	TRBJ2-7	TRBV7-9	CASSSSRGLENEQYF	TGTGCCAGCAGCTCGTCCAGGGGGCTAGAAAACGAGCAGTACTTC
NA	NA	TRBJ1-1	TRBV15	CATSRESGANTEAFF	TGTGCCACCAGCAGAGAGTCGGGGGCGAACACTGAAGCTTTCTTT
few	NA	TRBJ1-1	TRBV3-1	CASSQDETAVEAFF	TGTGCCAGCAGCCAAGACGAGACAGCGGTTGAAGCTTTCTTT
NA	NA	TRBJ2-3	TRBV2	CASTPRETYDTQYF	TGTGCCAGCACCCCGAGAGAAACTTATGATACGCAGTATTTT
few	NA	TRBJ2-2	TRBV19	CATSDLGRPGELFF	TGTGCCACCTCGGATCTGGGGAGGCCCGGGGAGCTGTTTTTT
NA	NA	TRBJ2-2	TRBV10-3	CAISESTPQTGELFF	TGTGCCATCAGTGAGTCGACGCCGCAGACCGGGGAGCTGTTTTTT
few	NA	TRBJ2-7	TRBV6-1	CASSGPKEQYF	TGTGCCAGCAGTGGGCCGAAGGAGCAGTACTTC
NA	TRBD1	TRBJ1-5	TRBV15	CATSTYRGGNQPQHF	TGTGCCACCAGCACCTACAGGGGGGGAAATCAGCCCCAGCATTTT
NA	TRBD2	TRBJ2-6	TRBV5-1	CASSPSGTISGANVLTF	TGCGCCAGCAGCCCGTCCGGGACTATCTCTGGGGCCAACGTCCTGACTTTC
few	NA	TRBJ1-1	TRBV16	CASSQNRIMNTEAFF	TGTGCCAGCAGCCAAAACAGGATAATGAACACTGAAGCTTTCTTT
NA	TRBD2	TRBJ2-2	TRBV29-1	CSVQRGNTGELFF	TGCAGCGTCCAGCGGGGGAACACCGGGGAGCTGTTTTTT
NA	NA	TRBJ1-1	TRBV3-1	CASSPHRVQNTEAFF	TGTGCCAGCAGCCCTCACAGGGTTCAGAACACTGAAGCTTTCTTT
many	NA	TRBJ2-1	TRBV7-2	CASSLFRTSYAEQFF	TGTGCCAGCAGCTTATTCCGGACTTCCTATGCTGAGCAGTTCTTC
NA	TRBD2	TRBJ2-1	TRBV20-1	CSATPPAGGYNEQFF	TGCAGTGCTACCCCCCCGGCGGGGGGGTACAATGAGCAGTTCTTC
few	NA	TRBJ1-2	TRBV4-1	CASSQDRGSPSNYGYTF	TGCGCCAGCAGCCAAGATCGCGGGTCCCCATCTAACTATGGCTACACCTTC
NA	TRBD1	TRBJ1-6	TRBV13	CASSLAMDRDSPLHF	TGTGCCAGCAGCTTGGCAATGGACAGGGATTCACCCCTCCACTTT
few	TRBD2	TRBJ2-7	TRBV10-1	CASSGRGGTYEQYF	TGCGCCAGCAGCGGTCGCGGGGGAACCTACGAGCAGTACTTC
few	TRBD1	TRBJ2-1	TRBV20-1	CSAGTDSYNEQFF	TGCAGTGCCGGGACAGACTCCTACAATGAGCAGTTCTTC
many	TRBD1	TRBJ1-1	TRBV3-1	CASSRGQGNTEAFF	TGTGCCAGCAGCCGAGGACAGGGAAACACTGAAGCTTTCTTT
few	NA	TRBJ1-6	TRBV29-1	CSVAEVNSPLHF	TGCAGCGTTGCTGAGGTTAATTCACCCCTCCACTTT
few	TRBD1	TRBJ2-2	TRBV5-6	CASTQYGQGAGTGELFF	TGTGCCAGCACCCAATACGGACAGGGGGCAGGCACCGGGGAGCTGTTTTTT
many	NA	TRBJ2-3	TRBV12-3/TRBV12-4	CASSLRESSTDTQYF	TGTGCCAGCAGTTTGAGGGAATCTAGCACAGATACGCAGTATTTT
few	NA	TRBJ1-1	TRBV5-1	CASSLYSNTEAFF	TGCGCCAGCAGCTTGTATTCTAACACTGAAGCTTTCTTT
NA	NA	TRBJ1-3	TRBV29-1	CSVLISKQGLTSGNTIYF	TGCAGCGTTTTGATTTCAAAGCAGGGCTTGACCTCTGGAAACACCATATATTTT
few	NA	TRBJ1-1	TRBV4-1	CASSRNWGEWSAFF	TGCGCCAGCAGCCGTAATTGGGGGGAGTGGAGCGCTTTCTTT
few	TRBD2	TRBJ2-5	TRBV2	CASSPGLAGGQETQYF	TGTGCCAGCTCACCGGGACTAGCGGGGGGGCAAGAGACCCAGTACTTC
few	NA	TRBJ2-7	TRBV20-1	CSARVPGRYEQYF	TGCAGTGCTAGAGTCCCAGGGAGGTACGAGCAGTACTTC
few	TRBD1	TRBJ2-1	TRBV12-3/TRBV12-4	CASSLRQGTYNEQFF	TGTGCCAGCAGCCTGCGACAGGGGACCTACAATGAGCAGTTCTTC
few	NA	TRBJ1-1	TRBV3-1	CASSQRDEAFF	TGTGCCAGCAGCCAAAGGGACGAAGCTTTCTTT
NA	NA	TRBJ1-1	TRBV4-1	CASSQVQAGFDTEAFF	TGCGCCAGCAGCCAAGTACAGGCAGGGTTTGACACTGAAGCTTTCTTT
NA	TRBD1	TRBJ2-7	TRBV25-1	CASAWDRGDEQYF	TGTGCCAGCGCTTGGGACAGGGGGGACGAGCAGTACTTC
NA	NA	TRBJ2-6	TRBV6-5	CASSYGSLGSGANVLTF	TGTGCCAGCAGTTACGGGTCCCTCGGCTCTGGGGCCAACGTCCTGACTTTC
NA	NA	TRBJ2-2	TRBV14	CASSRIPQNTGELFF	TGTGCCAGCAGCCGAATCCCTCAGAACACCGGGGAGCTGTTTTTT
once	TRBD1	TRBJ2-5	TRBV29-1	CSARDRGETQYF	TGTAGCGCCCGAGACAGGGGAGAGACCCAGTACTTC
few	NA	TRBJ1-5	TRBV19	CASSKNSYSNQPQHF	TGTGCCAGTAGTAAGAACAGTTATAGCAATCAGCCCCAGCATTTT
many	NA	TRBJ2-1	TRBV7-2	CASSPPAGEQFF	TGTGCCAGCAGCCCCCCGGCGGGTGAGCAGTTCTTC
many	TRBD1	TRBJ1-5	TRBV3-1	CASSQVTGVNQPQHF	TGTGCCAGCAGCCAAGTAACAGGGGTCAATCAGCCCCAGCATTTT
few	NA	TRBJ1-6	TRBV2	CASRLEHNSPLHF	TGTGCCAGCAGGCTGGAGCATAATTCACCCCTCCACTTT
few	TRBD1	TRBJ2-7	TRBV11-2	CASSPIGQGADEQYF	TGTGCCAGCAGCCCGATTGGACAGGGGGCCGACGAGCAGTACTTC